A single sample is the source of the 11 T cell receptor beta chains below, sequenced in a study of human T cells and chemical hapten exposure. TCRdb redid the calling of the RACE reads with MiXCR, one entry per CDR3 protein. The table has 380,000 or so distinct CDR3 sequences, about 4.4% seen once. As for time point: patch test 1, 2 weeks after DPC sensitization. Treatment here: therapeutic diphenylcyclopropenone sensitization with weekly scalp DPC. The sequencing used whole blood, collected in connection with sensitization to the hapten diphenylcyclopropenone (DPC). The receptors originated from a woman in her forties or fifties with alopecia areata. Some clones in this sample may be carry-over from other donors' samples.

The chain carries TRBV10-3 and TRBJ2-3; no firm D call. This CDR3 region has 14 residues. The ends were cut back, 2 bases at V and 2 bases at J, with 8 bases in the middle. Germline V gene sequence: CDR1 ENHRY, CDR2 SYGVKD. The CDR3 bases are TGTGCCATCAGTGAGACCTGGGCCACAGATACGCAGTATTTT. As protein: CAISETWATDTQYF.

The V gene is TRBV2, the J gene TRBJ1-5; possibly TRBD1 for D (5 bases). Germline-derived CDR1 and CDR2 are SNHLY and FYNNEI. CDR3 size: 16 residues. The V and J ends lost 5 bases and 3 bases respectively, with 17 bases between them. The CDR3 sequence is CASSPPTAAPNQPQHF. CDR3 coding DNA: TGTGCCAGCAGTCCCCCGACAGCGGCCCCCAATCAGCCCCAGCATTTT. The full variable domain, in which reference TRBV2 and TRBJ1-5 provide the parts outside the CDR3, is EPEVTQTPSHQVTQMGQEVILRCVPISNHLYFYWYRQILGQKVEFLVSFYNNEISEKSEIFDDQFSVERPDGSNFTLKIRSTKLEDSAMYFCASSPPTAAPNQPQHFGDGTRLSIL.

This clonotype was recorded many times. The chain employs TRBV6-6 and TRBJ2-7, with TRBD1 matching over 7 bases. V lost 2 bases to trimming and J lost 2 bases; unmatched junction nucleotides: 6. The CDR3 is made up of 15 amino acids. Germline loops: CDR1 MNHNY, CDR2 SVGAGI (reference sequence). The CDR3 loop reads CASSYVAGGPYEQYF. For the CDR3, the DNA is TGTGCCAGCAGTTACGTGGCAGGGGGTCCCTACGAGCAGTACTTC.

This clonotype was counted ten times or more. The J gene is TRBJ2-4, the V gene TRBV7-4, with TRBD2 matching over 7 bases. Germline-derived CDR1 and CDR2 are SGHVT and SQSDAQ. After removal of 8 bases from V and 1 base from J, the junction contained 5 bases not matched to a gene. This CDR3 comprises 14 residues. The CDR3 sequence is CASGRGGAKNIQYF. CDR3 nucleotide sequence: TGTGCCAGCGGACGGGGAGGGGCCAAAAACATTCAGTACTTC.

In this sample, this clonotype turned up many times. V is TRBV4-3 and J is TRBJ1-2, with 10 bases lining up with TRBD1. The CDR3 loop spans 15 amino acids. J was trimmed by 7 bases and V by 3 bases; bases with no gene match: 8. Germline CDR1 is LGHNA and CDR2 is YSLEER. The CDR3 spells CASSQPGQGMFGYTF. CDR3 DNA: TGCGCCAGCAGCCAGCCGGGACAGGGGATGTTTGGCTACACCTTC.

Only a few counts were recorded for this clonotype. This chain connects TRBV30 to TRBJ2-1; no clear D gene. In germline, CDR1 is GTSNPN, CDR2 SVGIG (reference sequence). The CDR3 is 12 residues long. V dropped 8 bases and J dropped 8 bases, with 16 bases sitting between them. The DNA for the CDR3 is TGTGCCGCTACCCGGGTTGGGTATGAGCAGTTCTTC. Protein sequence: CAATRVGYEQFF.

This clonotype was found a few times. This sequence joins TRBV7-3 and TRBJ2-5; 14 bases line up with TRBD2. Germline loops: CDR1 SGHTA, CDR2 FQGTGA. This CDR3 is 15 amino acids long. After removal of 3 bases from V and 5 bases from J, the junction contained 2 bases not matched to a gene. CDR3 loop: CASSLTSGGAETQYF. The CDR3 DNA is TGTGCCAGCAGCTTGACTAGCGGGGGGGCGGAGACCCAGTACTTC. Drawing the rest from reference TRBV7-3 and TRBJ2-5, the complete variable domain is GAGVSQTPSNKVTEKGKYVELRCDPISGHTALYWYRQSLGQGPEFLIYFQGTGAADDSGLPNDRFFAVRPEGSVSTLKIQRTERGDSAVYLCASSLTSGGAETQYFGPGTRLLVL.

The gene calls are TRBV5-1 and TRBJ2-3; the D gene is possibly TRBD1 (5 bases). Trimming took 0 bases from V and 0 from J, leaving 8 bases between them. The CDR3 has 15 residues. The V gene's germline CDR1 is SGHRS and CDR2 YFSETQ. The CDR3 nucleotides are TGCGCCAGCAGCTTGGTCGACAGTAGCACAGATACGCAGTATTTT. This gives the protein CASSLVDSSTDTQYF.

This clonotype occurred many times. The genes are TRBV3-1 and TRBJ1-1; D unclear. CDR3 length: 14 residues. Germline assignment: CDR1 LGHDT and CDR2 YNNKEL (reference sequence). Trimming pared 0 bases from V and 1 base from J, leaving 6 bases between. The DNA of the CDR3 is TGTGCCAGCAGCCAAGAGGGCTCGAACACTGAAGCTTTCTTT. Translating gives CASSQEGSNTEAFF.

This clonotype appeared many times. The V and J genes are TRBV12-3 or TRBV12-4 and TRBJ1-3; D call uncertain. The CDR3 consists of 14 residues. The V end was cut by 3 bases, the J end by 4 bases, with 10 bases between. The CDR3 spells CASSFTARGNTIYF. In DNA, the CDR3 is TGTGCCAGCAGTTTTACAGCGCGGGGAAACACCATATATTTT.

This clonotype has a handful of counts. This chain uses TRBV28 with TRBJ2-1, with D possibly TRBD1 on 5 matching bases. The germline CDR1 and CDR2 sequences are MDHEN and SYDVKM. The CDR3 length is 13 residues. The V and J ends lost 1 base and 7 bases respectively, with 8 bases between them. CDR3 sequence: CASSLLGANEQFF. The DNA of the CDR3 is TGTGCCAGCAGTTTATTAGGGGCAAATGAGCAGTTCTTC.